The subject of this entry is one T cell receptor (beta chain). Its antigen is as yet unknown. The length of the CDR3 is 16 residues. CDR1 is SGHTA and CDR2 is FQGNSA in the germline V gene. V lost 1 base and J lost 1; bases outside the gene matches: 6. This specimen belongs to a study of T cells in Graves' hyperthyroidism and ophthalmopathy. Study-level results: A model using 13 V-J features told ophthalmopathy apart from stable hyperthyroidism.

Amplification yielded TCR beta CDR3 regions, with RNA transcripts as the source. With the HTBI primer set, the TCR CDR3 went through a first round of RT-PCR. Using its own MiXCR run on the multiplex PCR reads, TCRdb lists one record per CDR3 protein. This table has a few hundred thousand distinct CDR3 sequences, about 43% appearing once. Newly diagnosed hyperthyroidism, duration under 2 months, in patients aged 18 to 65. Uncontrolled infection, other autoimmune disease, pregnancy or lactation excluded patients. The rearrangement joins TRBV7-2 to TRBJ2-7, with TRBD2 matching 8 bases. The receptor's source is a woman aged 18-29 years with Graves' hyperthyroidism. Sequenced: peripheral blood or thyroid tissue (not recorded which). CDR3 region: CASSLVALAASYEQYF. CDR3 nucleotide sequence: TGTGCCAGCAGCTTAGTCGCACTAGCGGCTTCCTACGAGCAGTACTTC.